This TCR beta chain was identified during a study of prognosis after radiotherapy for stage I lung cancer. Study-wide results and caveats: Gene usage of TRBV and TRBJ reportedly differed between patients with and without metastases.

CDR3 length: 16 amino acids. CDR1 and CDR2 (germline): LGHNA, YNFKEQ. The V and J ends lost 0 bases and 4 bases, in that order; junction bases with no gene match: 5. At least ten counts were recorded for this clonotype. Its antigen is not identified. It was by two-round multiplex PCR that TCR beta CDR3 was amplified from genomic DNA. Primers targeting each individual TRBV and TRBJ gene were applied in first-round PCR. TCRdb called the multiplex PCR reads again in MiXCR, with one record for every CDR3 protein. The data contain 10,000 to 15,000 distinct CDR3 sequences, 40% to 45% of them singletons. V gene TRBV4-2 combines with J gene TRBJ2-1; 8 positions agree with TRBD2. The specimen was PBMCs, collected before or after stereotactic body radiation therapy (not recorded which). The sequence was collected from a donor aged 50 or older with non-small cell lung cancer. The CDR3 DNA reads TGTGCCAGCAGCCAAGACGCCGGGACTAGTTACAATGAGCAGTTCTTC. Translated, it gives CASSQDAGTSYNEQFF.